Reported below is one TCR beta chain. Its cognate antigen is unknown. This entry comes from a study of cytomegalovirus exposure and HLA in healthy donors. Study-level information: Prior work identified around 120 million unique TCR beta sequences in roughly 180 million T cells.

The CDR3 covers 14 residues. Germline V gives CDR1 SGHRS, CDR2 YFSETQ. Germline trimming cut 4 bases from V and 5 bases from J; bases unmatched to any gene: 3. It was with 60 Vbeta and 13 Jbeta primers that the PCR ran. Some clones are missing from TCRdb's copy, which holds only in-frame ones; the method was immunoSEQ multiplex PCR. The data hold over 110,000 clones, with 75% to 85% observed a single time. Findings of the study overall: A further, later analysis showed that HLA-associated TCR beta chains (compared with equally common others) were more clonally expanded. It was confirmed in vitro that three of the CMV-associated chains were specific for CMV antigens. Generally TCR sequences proved uncommon, though certain public TCRs appeared in numerous donors.

Sequenced: PBMCs. The chain links TRBV5-1 to TRBJ2-5; 12 bases line up with TRBD2. The sequence was collected from a woman between 40 and 55 years old in good health and CMV-seropositive. This CDR3 reads CASSTLAGGETQYF. CDR3 nucleotide sequence: TGCGCCAGCAGCACCCTAGCGGGAGGGGAGACCCAGTACTTC.